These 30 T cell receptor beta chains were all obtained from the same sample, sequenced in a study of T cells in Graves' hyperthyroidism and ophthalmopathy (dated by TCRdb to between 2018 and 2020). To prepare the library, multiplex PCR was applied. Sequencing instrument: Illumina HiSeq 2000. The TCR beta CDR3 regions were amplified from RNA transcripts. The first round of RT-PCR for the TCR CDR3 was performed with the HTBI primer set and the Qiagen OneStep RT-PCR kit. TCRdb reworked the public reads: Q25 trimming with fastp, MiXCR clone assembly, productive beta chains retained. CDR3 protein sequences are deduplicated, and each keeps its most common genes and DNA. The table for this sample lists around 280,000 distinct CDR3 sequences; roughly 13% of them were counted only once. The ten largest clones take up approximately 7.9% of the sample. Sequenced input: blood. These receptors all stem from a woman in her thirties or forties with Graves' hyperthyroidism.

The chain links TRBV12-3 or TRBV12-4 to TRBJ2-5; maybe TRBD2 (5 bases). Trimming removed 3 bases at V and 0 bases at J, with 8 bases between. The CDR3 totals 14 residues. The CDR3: CASSLDGNQETQYF. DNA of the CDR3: TGTGCCAGCAGTTTGGACGGGAACCAAGAGACCCAGTACTTC.

CDR3 in DNA: TGCAGCGTGCGGGGGGCCTACAATGAGCAGTTCTTC. Its translation is CSVRGAYNEQFF. V and J are TRBV29-1 and TRBJ2-1; 8 nucleotides align to TRBD2. V shed 6 bases, J shed 2 bases, and the junction held 0 bases outside the gene matches. CDR3 size: 12 residues. CDR1 is SQVTM and CDR2 is ANQGSEA in the germline V gene.

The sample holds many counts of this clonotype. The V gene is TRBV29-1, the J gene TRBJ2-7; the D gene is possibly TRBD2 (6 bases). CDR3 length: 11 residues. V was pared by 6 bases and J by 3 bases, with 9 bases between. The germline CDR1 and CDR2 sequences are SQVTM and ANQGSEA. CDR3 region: CSVRGVYEQYF. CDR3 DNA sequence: TGCAGCGTCCGCGGGGTCTACGAGCAGTACTTC.

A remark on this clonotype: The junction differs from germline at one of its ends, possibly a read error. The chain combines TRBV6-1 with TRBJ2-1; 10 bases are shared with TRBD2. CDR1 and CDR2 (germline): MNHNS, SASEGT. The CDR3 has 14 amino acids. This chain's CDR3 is CASSQAGGWNEQFF. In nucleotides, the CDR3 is TGTGCCAGCAGTCAAGCGGGAGGGTGGAATGAGCAGTTCTTC.

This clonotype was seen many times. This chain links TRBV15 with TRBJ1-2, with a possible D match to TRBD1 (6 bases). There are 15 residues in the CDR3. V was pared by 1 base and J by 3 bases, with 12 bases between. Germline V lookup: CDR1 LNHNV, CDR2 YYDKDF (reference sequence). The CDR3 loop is CATSRGGGLDYGYTF. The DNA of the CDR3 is TGTGCCACCAGCAGAGGTGGGGGCTTAGACTATGGCTACACCTTC.

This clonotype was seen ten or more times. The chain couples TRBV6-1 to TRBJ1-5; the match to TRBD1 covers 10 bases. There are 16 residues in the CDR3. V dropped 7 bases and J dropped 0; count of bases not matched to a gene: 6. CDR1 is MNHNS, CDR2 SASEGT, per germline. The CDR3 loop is CASNLDRGYSNQPQHF. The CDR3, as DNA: TGTGCCAGCAATCTGGACAGGGGGTATAGCAATCAGCCCCAGCATTTT.

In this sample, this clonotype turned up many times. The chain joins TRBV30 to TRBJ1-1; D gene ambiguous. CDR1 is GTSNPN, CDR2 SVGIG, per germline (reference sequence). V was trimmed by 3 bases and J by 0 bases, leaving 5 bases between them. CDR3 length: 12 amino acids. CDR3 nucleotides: TGTGCCTGGAGACGCGTGAACACTGAAGCTTTCTTT. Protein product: CAWRRVNTEAFF.

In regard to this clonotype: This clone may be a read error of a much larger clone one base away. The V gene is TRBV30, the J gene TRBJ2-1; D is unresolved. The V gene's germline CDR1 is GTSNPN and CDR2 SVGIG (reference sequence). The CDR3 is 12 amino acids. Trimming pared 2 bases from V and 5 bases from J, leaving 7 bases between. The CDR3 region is CAWSSSNNEQFF. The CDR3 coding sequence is TGTGCCTGGAGTAGCTCAAACAATGAGCAGTTCTTC.

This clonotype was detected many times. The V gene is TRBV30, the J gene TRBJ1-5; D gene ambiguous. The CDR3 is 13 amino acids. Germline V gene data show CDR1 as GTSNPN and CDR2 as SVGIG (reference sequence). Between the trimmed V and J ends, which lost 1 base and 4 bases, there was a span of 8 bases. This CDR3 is CAWSEKENQPQHF. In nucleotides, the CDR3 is TGTGCCTGGAGTGAGAAGGAGAATCAGCCCCAGCATTTT. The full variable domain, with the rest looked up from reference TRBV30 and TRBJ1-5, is SQTIHQWPATLVQPVGSPLSLECTVEGTSNPNLYWYRQAAGRGLQLLFYSVGIGQISSEVPQNLSASRPQDRQFILSSKKLLLSDSGFYLCAWSEKENQPQHFGDGTRLSIL.

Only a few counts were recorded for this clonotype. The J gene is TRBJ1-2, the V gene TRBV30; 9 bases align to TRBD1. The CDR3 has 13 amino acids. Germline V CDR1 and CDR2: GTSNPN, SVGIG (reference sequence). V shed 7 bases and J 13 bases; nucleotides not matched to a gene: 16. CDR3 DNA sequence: TGTGCCTCATGGACCCAGGGGACAGGGAGTTTCACCTTC. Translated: CASWTQGTGSFTF.

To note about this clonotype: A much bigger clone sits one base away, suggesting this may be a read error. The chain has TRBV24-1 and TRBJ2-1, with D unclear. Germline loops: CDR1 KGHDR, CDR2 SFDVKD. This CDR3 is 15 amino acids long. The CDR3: CAASDLSPHRGEQFF. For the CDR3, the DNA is TGTGCCGCCAGTGATTTATCCCCCCATCGTGGCGAGCAGTTCTTC.

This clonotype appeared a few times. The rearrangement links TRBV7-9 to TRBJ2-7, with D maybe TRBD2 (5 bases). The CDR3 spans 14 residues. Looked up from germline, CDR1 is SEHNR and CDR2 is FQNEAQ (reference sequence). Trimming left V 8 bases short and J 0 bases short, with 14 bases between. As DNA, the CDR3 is TGTGCCAGCGGCTCGACGGGGAGCTCCTACGAGCAGTACTTC. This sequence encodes CASGSTGSSYEQYF.

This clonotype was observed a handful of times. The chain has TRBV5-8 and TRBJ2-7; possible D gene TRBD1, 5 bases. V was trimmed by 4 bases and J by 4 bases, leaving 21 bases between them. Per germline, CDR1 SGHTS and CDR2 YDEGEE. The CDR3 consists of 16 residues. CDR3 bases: TGTGCCAGCAGCGCCGGAACAGGCTCCCTGCAATACGAGCAGTACTTC. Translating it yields CASSAGTGSLQYEQYF.

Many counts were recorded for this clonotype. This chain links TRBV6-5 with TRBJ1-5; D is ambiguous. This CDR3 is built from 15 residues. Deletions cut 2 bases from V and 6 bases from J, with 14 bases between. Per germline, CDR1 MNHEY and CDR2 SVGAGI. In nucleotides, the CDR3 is TGTGCCAGCAGTTACATCGCCGACAAGGGTCAGCCCCAGCATTTT. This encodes CASSYIADKGQPQHF.

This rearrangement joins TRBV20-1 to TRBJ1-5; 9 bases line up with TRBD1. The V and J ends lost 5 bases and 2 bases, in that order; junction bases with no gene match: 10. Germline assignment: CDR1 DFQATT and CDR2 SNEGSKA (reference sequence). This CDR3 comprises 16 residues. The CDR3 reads CSAPRGDRACNQPQHF. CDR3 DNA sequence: TGCAGTGCTCCCCGCGGGGACAGGGCATGCAATCAGCCCCAGCATTTT.

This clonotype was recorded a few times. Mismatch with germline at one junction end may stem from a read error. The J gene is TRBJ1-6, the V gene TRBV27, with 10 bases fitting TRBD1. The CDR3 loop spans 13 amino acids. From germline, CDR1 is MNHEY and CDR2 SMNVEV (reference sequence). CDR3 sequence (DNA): TGCCCTGCTGGGACAGGGGAAAATTCACCCCTCCACTTT. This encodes CPAGTGENSPLHF.

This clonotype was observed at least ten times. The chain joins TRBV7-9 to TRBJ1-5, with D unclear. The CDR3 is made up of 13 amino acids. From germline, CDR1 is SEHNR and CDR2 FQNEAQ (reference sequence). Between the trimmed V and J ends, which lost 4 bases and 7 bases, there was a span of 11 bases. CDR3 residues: CASSSSKDQPQHF. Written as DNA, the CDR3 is TGTGCCAGCAGCTCCAGTAAGGACCAGCCCCAGCATTTT. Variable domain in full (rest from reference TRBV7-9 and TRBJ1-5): DTGVSQNPRHKITKRGQNVTFRCDPISEHNRLYWYRQTLGQGPEFLTYFQNEAQLEKSRLLSDRFSAERPKGSFSTLEIQRTEQGDSAMYLCASSSSKDQPQHFGDGTRLSIL.

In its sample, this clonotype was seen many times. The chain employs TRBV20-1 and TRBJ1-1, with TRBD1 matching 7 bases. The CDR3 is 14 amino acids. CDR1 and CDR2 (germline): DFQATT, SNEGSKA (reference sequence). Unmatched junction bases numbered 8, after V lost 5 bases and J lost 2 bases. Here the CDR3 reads CSAEQGPLNTEAFF. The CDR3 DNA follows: TGCAGTGCTGAACAGGGGCCCCTCAACACTGAAGCTTTCTTT.

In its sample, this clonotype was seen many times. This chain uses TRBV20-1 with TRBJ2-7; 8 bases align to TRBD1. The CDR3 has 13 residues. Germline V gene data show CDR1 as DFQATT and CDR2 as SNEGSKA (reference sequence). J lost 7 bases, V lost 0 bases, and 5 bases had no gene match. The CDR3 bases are TGCAGTGCTAGAGACCGCAGGGGGCGAGAGCAGTACTTC. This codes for CSARDRRGREQYF.

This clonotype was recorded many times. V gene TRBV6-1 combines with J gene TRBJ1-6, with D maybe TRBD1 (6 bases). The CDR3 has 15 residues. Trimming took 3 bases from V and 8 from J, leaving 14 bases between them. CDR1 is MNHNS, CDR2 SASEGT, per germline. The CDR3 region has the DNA TGTGCCAGCAGTGACAGCTGGCAGGGGCATTCACCCCTCCACTTT. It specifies CASSDSWQGHSPLHF.

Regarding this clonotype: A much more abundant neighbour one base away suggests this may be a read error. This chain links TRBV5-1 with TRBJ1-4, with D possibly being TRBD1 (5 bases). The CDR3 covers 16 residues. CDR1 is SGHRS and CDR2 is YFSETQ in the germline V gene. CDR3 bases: TGCGCCAGCATCTTGGCCGCGGGGAGGGACAATGAAAAACTGTTTTTT. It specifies CASILAAGRDNEKLFF.

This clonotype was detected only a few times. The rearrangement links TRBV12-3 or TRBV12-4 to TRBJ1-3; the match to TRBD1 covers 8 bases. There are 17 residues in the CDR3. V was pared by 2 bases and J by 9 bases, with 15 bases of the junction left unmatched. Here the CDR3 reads CASSLSSAGGGRATIYF. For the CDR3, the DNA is TGTGCCAGCAGTTTATCTAGCGCAGGGGGCGGTCGGGCCACCATATATTTT.

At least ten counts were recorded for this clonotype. The CDR3 coding sequence is TGCAGTGCTAAGACAGGGCTAGGTTCACCCCTCCACTTT. Protein sequence: CSAKTGLGSPLHF. This sequence joins TRBV20-1 and TRBJ1-6; 7 bases agree with TRBD1. The germline V gene has CDR1 DFQATT and CDR2 SNEGSKA (reference sequence). With V trimmed by 4 bases and J by 9 bases, 6 bases remained unmatched. This CDR3 region has 13 residues.

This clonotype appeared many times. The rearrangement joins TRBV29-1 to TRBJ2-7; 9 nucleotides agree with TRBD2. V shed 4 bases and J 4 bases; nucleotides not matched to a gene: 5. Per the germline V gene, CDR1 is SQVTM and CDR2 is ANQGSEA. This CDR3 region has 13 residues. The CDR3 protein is CSVVSGSRYEQYF. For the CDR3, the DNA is TGCAGCGTTGTTAGCGGGAGTCGGTACGAGCAGTACTTC.

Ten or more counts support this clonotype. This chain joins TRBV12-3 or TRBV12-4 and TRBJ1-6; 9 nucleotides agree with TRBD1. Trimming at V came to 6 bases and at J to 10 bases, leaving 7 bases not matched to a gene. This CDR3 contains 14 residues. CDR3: CASRADRGGSPLHF. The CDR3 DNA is TGTGCCAGCAGAGCGGACAGGGGAGGCTCACCCCTCCACTTT.

CDR3 residues: CASRMTATSGNTIYF. CDR3 coding DNA: TGTGCCAGCAGGATGACGGCCACCTCTGGAAACACCATATATTTT. The genes are TRBV6-1 and TRBJ1-3, with D uncertain. CDR3 length: 15 amino acids. V was clipped by 6 bases and J by 0 bases, with 12 bases between them. CDR1 and CDR2 (germline): MNHNS, SASEGT.

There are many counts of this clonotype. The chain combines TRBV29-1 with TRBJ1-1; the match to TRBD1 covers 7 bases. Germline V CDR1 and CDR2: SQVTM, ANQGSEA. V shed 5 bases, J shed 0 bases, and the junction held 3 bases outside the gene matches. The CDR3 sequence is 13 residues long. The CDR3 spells CSVQGELNTEAFF. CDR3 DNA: TGCAGCGTTCAGGGGGAGCTGAACACTGAAGCTTTCTTT.

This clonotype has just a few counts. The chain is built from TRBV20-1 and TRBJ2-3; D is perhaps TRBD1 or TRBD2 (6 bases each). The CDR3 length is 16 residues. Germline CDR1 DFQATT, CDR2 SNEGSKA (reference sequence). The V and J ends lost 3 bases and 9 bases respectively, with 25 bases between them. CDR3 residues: CSARGAGLAWDDTQYF. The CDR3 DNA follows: TGCAGTGCTAGGGGGGCGGGGCTAGCGTGGGATGACACGCAGTATTTT.

CDR3 loop: CASRGYGGPYNEQFF. As DNA, the CDR3 is TGTGCCAGCAGGGGGTATGGGGGACCATACAATGAGCAGTTCTTC. The chain has TRBV11-2 and TRBJ2-1, with D perhaps being TRBD1 or TRBD2 (5 bases each). CDR1 SGHAT and CDR2 FQNNGV come from the germline V gene. This CDR3 has 15 amino acids. V was shortened by 6 bases and J by 4 bases, with 16 bases between the two germline ends.

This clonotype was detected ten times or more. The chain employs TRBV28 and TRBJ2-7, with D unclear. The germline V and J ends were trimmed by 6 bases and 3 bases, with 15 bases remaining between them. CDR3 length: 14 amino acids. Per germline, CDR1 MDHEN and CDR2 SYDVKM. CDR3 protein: CASRFPAVGYEQYF. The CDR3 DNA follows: TGTGCCAGCAGGTTCCCGGCGGTGGGCTACGAGCAGTACTTC.